This T cell receptor beta chain was retrieved from a study of T cell responses to AZD1222 COVID-19 vaccine. With 0 bases removed from V and 3 bases from J, the gap between germline ends came to 12 bases. This CDR3 region has 15 residues. Germline values: CDR1 SGHRS, CDR2 YFSETQ. The study's findings and limits: Epitopes outside B.1.351 and B.1.1.7 mutated regions reportedly drew nearly half of spike TCRs. Donors were largely white British and mainly female; clonal diversity was possibly underestimated. Samples come after the peak T cell response, not at day 14.

Details on this clone: The antigen is unknown.

Only in-frame clones appear in the TCRdb table, and some are missing; sequencing was by immunoSEQ multiplex PCR. The data show tens of thousands of clones, about 92% seen once. The chain is built from TRBV5-1 and TRBJ1-2; no definite D call. The clonotype comes from an adult in good health. The sample consisted of peripheral blood, taken on day 0 of AZD1222 vaccination. The CDR3, as DNA: TGCGCCAGCAGCTTGGAACCCGGAGTCGACTATGGCTACACCTTC. Translated, it gives CASSLEPGVDYGYTF.